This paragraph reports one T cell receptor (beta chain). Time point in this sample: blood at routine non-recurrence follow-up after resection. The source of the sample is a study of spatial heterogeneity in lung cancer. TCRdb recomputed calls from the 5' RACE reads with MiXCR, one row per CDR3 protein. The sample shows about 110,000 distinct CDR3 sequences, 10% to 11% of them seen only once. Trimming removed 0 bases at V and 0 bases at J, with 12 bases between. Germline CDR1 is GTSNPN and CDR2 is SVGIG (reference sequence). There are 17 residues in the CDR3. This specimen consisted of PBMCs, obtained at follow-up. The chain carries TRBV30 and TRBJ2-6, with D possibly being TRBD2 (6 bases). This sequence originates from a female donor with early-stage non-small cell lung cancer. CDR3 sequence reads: CAWSVGLLVSGANVLTF. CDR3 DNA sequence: TGTGCCTGGAGTGTGGGACTGCTAGTCTCTGGGGCCAACGTCCTGACTTTC.